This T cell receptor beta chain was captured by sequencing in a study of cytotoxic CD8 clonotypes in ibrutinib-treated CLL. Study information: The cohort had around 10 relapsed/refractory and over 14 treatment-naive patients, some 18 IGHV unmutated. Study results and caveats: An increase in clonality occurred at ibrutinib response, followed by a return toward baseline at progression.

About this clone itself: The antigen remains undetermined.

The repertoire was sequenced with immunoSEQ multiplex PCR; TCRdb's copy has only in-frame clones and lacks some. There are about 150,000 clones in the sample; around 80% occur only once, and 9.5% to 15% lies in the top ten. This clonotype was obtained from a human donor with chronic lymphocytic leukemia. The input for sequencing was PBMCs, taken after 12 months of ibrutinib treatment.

CDR3 in DNA: TGTGCCAGCAGCTTGGGCAGCACGGGGAGCTCTGGGGCCAACGTCCTGACTTTC. This encodes CASSLGSTGSSGANVLTF. The chain couples TRBV5-8 to TRBJ2-6, with D possibly TRBD2 on 5 matching bases. The CDR3 sequence is 18 residues long. Trimming left V 0 bases short and J 0 bases short, with 13 bases between. Per germline, CDR1 SGHTS and CDR2 YDEGEE. Using reference TRBV5-8 and TRBJ2-6 for the parts outside the CDR3, the full variable domain is EAGVTQSPTHLIKTRGQQATLRCSPISGHTSVYWYQQALGLGLQFLLWYDEGEERNRGNFPPRFSGRQFPNYSSELNVNALELEDSALYLCASSLGSTGSSGANVLTFGAGSRLTVL.